This TCR beta chain was retrieved from a study of blood T cell repertoires in COVID-19. CDR1 is LGHNA, CDR2 YSLEER, per germline. CDR3 length equals 13 residues. The V end was cut by 4 bases, the J end by 7 bases, with 14 bases between. Method: immunoSEQ multiplex PCR; TCRdb's copy keeps in-frame clones and lacks some. The sample lists about 400,000 clones, around nine tenths seen once, with under 2.5% in the top ten. This clone has only one observation. Material: PBMCs or T cells enriched from blood (not recorded which). The sequence was obtained from a woman aged 18 to 35 with acute COVID-19. The chain has TRBV4-3 and TRBJ2-7, with D maybe TRBD2 (5 bases). CDR3 loop: CASSLDLTSEQYF. The CDR3 DNA sequence: TGCGCCAGCAGCCTCGACCTCACTAGTGAGCAGTACTTC.